The clone carrying this T cell receptor beta chain was seen ten or more times. The antigen is unknown. This CDR3 spans 17 amino acids. Germline loops: CDR1 SGHRS, CDR2 YFSETQ. V lost 4 bases to trimming and J lost 2 bases, with 18 bases between them. TCRdb's table, derived via immunoSEQ multiplex PCR, lists solely in-frame clones and lacks some. The repertoire holds approximately 100,000 clones, with about 78% as singletons. The data originate from a study of cytotoxic CD8 clonotypes in ibrutinib-treated CLL. Study details: The sample average was roughly 240,000 productive templates and 94,082 productive rearrangements.

TCR beta libraries used about 1.8 micrograms of genomic DNA from cryopreserved PBMCs. General observations from the study: Clonality increased with ibrutinib response but returned toward baseline at progression.

The V gene is TRBV5-1, the J gene TRBJ2-2, with TRBD2 as a possible D gene (7 bases). The receptor was derived from a human donor with chronic lymphocytic leukemia. The material was PBMCs, obtained after 12 months of ibrutinib treatment. CDR3 nucleotide sequence: TGCGCCAGCAGCCCTCACGGACTAGGGGGTAACACCGGGGAGCTGTTTTTT. It is translated as CASSPHGLGGNTGELFF. The full variable domain, completed using reference TRBV5-1 and TRBJ2-2, is KAGVTQTPRYLIKTRGQQVTLSCSPISGHRSVSWYQQTPGQGLQFLFEYFSETQRNKGNFPGRFSGRQFSNSRSEMNVSTLELGDSALYLCASSPHGLGGNTGELFFGEGSRLTVL.